This section outlines one TCR beta chain sequence together with its context. Expressed TCRB transcripts were sequenced because the entire RNA isolate underwent reverse transcription. Assay used: immunoSEQ multiplex PCR; TCRdb lists only in-frame clones, some missing. The profile shows 140,000 to 150,000 clones, about 51% of them singletons. In all sorted populations, purity surpassed 95%. V shed 2 bases and J 6 bases; nucleotides not matched to a gene: 3. The germline V gene encodes CDR1 SGHVS and CDR2 FQNEAQ. The CDR3 spans 13 residues. The data were obtained in a study of beta chain features in type 1 diabetes.

Sequencing was performed on Tregs from blood. The chain has TRBV7-8 and TRBJ2-7, with 8 nucleotides matching TRBD2. The sequence came from a man aged 18 to 30 in good health. The CDR3 spells CASSLQREFEQYF. In DNA, the CDR3 is TGTGCCAGCAGCTTACAGCGGGAGTTCGAGCAGTACTTC.